Included here is one T cell receptor beta chain sequence, with context. The ends lost 2 bases at V and 1 base at J; junction bases unmatched: 2. CDR1 is GTSNPN, CDR2 SVGIG, per germline (reference sequence). The CDR3 extends over 14 amino acids. The record originates from a study of control samples from healthy donors and cancer patients. Method: immunoSEQ multiplex PCR; TCRdb's copy keeps in-frame clones and lacks some. The sample has 110,000 to 150,000 clones, about 89% seen once. Sequencing input: blood. This sequence was found in a man between 18 and 29 years old in good health. The chain has TRBV30 and TRBJ2-3, with 8 bases identical to TRBD2. CDR3 loop: CAWSTRGGTDTQYF. The DNA of the CDR3 is TGTGCCTGGAGTACGCGGGGGGGCACAGATACGCAGTATTTT.